What follows is one TCR beta chain and its context. What it binds is unknown. The data originate from a study of T cells after yellow fever vaccination. Study outcomes and limitations: Booster sampling recovered most clones from primary vaccination (approximately 97% CD4, around 88% CD8).

V lost 3 bases and J lost 0, with 9 bases in between. This CDR3 spans 16 amino acids. Per the germline V gene, CDR1 is SGHVS and CDR2 is FQNEAQ. TCRdb reprocessed the 5' RACE reads with MiXCR, giving one entry per CDR3 protein. The sample shows 450,000 to 550,000 distinct CDR3 sequences, 21% of them seen only once. This TCR came from a man aged 18-30 years who received the YFV17D yellow fever vaccine. Sequenced here: PBMCs, sampled less than 25 days after the first yellow fever vaccination. The rearrangement joins TRBV7-8 to TRBJ1-6; unclear D gene. The CDR3 DNA reads as TGTGCCAGCAGCTTTAAGTTGGGCTCCTATAATTCACCCCTCCACTTT. Protein: CASSFKLGSYNSPLHF.